The clone carrying this T cell receptor (beta chain) came up once. What it binds is not known. The sample originates from a study of cytomegalovirus exposure and HLA in healthy donors. Study findings and constraints: With DRB1 most and HLA-C fewest, TCR association rates differed between HLA loci in a later analysis. The availability of immune exposure information extended only to CMV serostatus. The authors enumerated some 160 TCR beta chains as linked to cytomegalovirus.

PCR amplification relied on 60 Vbeta primers (plus 13 Jbeta primers). Method: immunoSEQ multiplex PCR; TCRdb's copy keeps in-frame clones and lacks some. Here the sample spans around 130,000 clones, around 85% being singletons. Per germline, CDR1 MGHRA and CDR2 YSYEKL. The V gene end was trimmed by 4 bases and the J gene end by 8 bases; junction bases not matched to a gene: 8. The CDR3 covers 15 residues. The source of this sequence is a woman aged 25 to 45 in good health and CMV-seropositive. Sequencing input: PBMCs. The chain combines TRBV4-1 with TRBJ1-6; 7 nucleotides match TRBD1. The CDR3 nucleotides read TGCGCCAGCAGCCGAACCGGGACAGAGGATTCACCCCTCCACTTT. Amino acid sequence: CASSRTGTEDSPLHF.